Each of the 18 T cell receptor beta chains below was sequenced from the same sample in a study of CD8 T cells in ankylosing spondylitis. Broader study findings: A motif in TCR beta, a set of fewer than ten highly homologous variants, appeared characteristic of ankylosing spondylitis blood.

TCRdb reanalysed the 5' RACE reads using MiXCR and keeps one entry per CDR3 protein. Of 130,000 or so distinct CDR3 sequences listed, roughly 15% are singletons. These TCRs are of unknown antigen specificity. Specimen: blood, either unsorted or a sorted T cell fraction (not recorded which). These receptors came from a male donor with ankylosing spondylitis.

The rearrangement uses TRBV28 and TRBJ1-6, with a possible D match to TRBD1 (5 bases). Per germline, CDR1 MDHEN and CDR2 SYDVKM. The length of the CDR3 is 11 residues. V lost 8 bases, J lost 13 bases, and 12 bases lay in between. The CDR3 region has the DNA TGTGCCAGCTTTAATGGGGGGCCCCTCCACTTT. It is translated as CASFNGGPLHF.

The chain couples TRBV27 to TRBJ2-3, with TRBD1 as a possible D gene (5 bases). Trimming took 2 bases from V and 1 from J, leaving 16 bases between them. The CDR3 consists of 17 residues. CDR1 is MNHEY, CDR2 SMNVEV, per germline (reference sequence). DNA of the CDR3: TGTGCCAGCAGTTTAACAGGTTTAAAATGGGGCACAGATACGCAGTATTTT. Translation gives CASSLTGLKWGTDTQYF.

In this sample, this clonotype turned up a few times. This chain joins TRBV4-1 and TRBJ2-7; the D call may be TRBD1 or TRBD2 (7 bases each). From germline, CDR1 is MGHRA and CDR2 YSYEKL. Deletions cut 0 bases from V and 6 bases from J, with 15 bases between. The CDR3 covers 15 residues. The CDR3 DNA reads TGCGCCAGCAGCCAAGATAGGGGGCTAGCGGCCGAGCAGTACTTC. The encoded protein is CASSQDRGLAAEQYF.

This clonotype has just a few counts. This rearrangement joins TRBV5-1 to TRBJ2-7, with D unclear. The CDR3 consists of 14 residues. Germline assignment: CDR1 SGHRS and CDR2 YFSETQ. Deletions cut 4 bases from V and 3 bases from J, with 14 bases between. CDR3 DNA: TGCGCCAGCAGCCCGGGCTGGGGTGTCTACGAGCAGTACTTC. Protein: CASSPGWGVYEQYF.

In its sample, this clonotype was seen a few times. The rearrangement links TRBV7-9 to TRBJ2-7; D perhaps matches TRBD2 (6 bases). Trimming removed 4 bases from V and 4 bases from J, with 20 bases in between. The germline V gene has CDR1 SEHNR and CDR2 FQNEAQ (reference sequence). The CDR3 totals 16 residues. Here the CDR3 DNA reads TGTGCCAGCAGCTCTGGGACTCCAGTTTCCCCTTACGAGCAGTACTTC. Translated: CASSSGTPVSPYEQYF.

The rearrangement uses TRBV29-1 and TRBJ1-4, with D possibly matching TRBD1 (5 bases). Per germline, CDR1 SQVTM and CDR2 ANQGSEA. V was pared by 7 bases and J by 6 bases, with 18 bases between. This CDR3 comprises 14 residues. CDR3 amino acids: CSANLGEGDEKLFF. Here the CDR3 DNA reads TGCAGCGCCAACCTTGGGGAAGGGGATGAAAAACTGTTTTTT.

This chain uses TRBV27 with TRBJ2-1, with TRBD2 matching 9 bases. The V gene end was trimmed by 6 bases and the J gene end by 2 bases; junction bases not matched to a gene: 8. The CDR3 loop spans 16 amino acids. CDR1 MNHEY and CDR2 SMNVEV come from the germline V gene (reference sequence). The CDR3 bases are TGTGCCAGCAGCTCCTGGCGGGAGGGGACCTACAATGAGCAGTTCTTC. Amino acid sequence: CASSSWREGTYNEQFF.

The table lists this clonotype with a few counts. The chain carries TRBV30 and TRBJ2-1; 8 bases map to TRBD2. Germline trimming cut 2 bases from V and 1 base from J; bases unmatched to any gene: 1. Germline values: CDR1 GTSNPN, CDR2 SVGIG (reference sequence). This CDR3 spans 14 amino acids. In nucleotides, the CDR3 is TGTGCCTGGAGTATAGCGGGGTCCTACAATGAGCAGTTCTTC. Translated: CAWSIAGSYNEQFF.

This clonotype was seen a handful of times. The chain links TRBV28 to TRBJ2-7; 9 positions agree with TRBD2. CDR3 size: 15 residues. J lost 0 bases, V lost 7 bases, and 7 bases had no gene match. Germline V CDR1 and CDR2: MDHEN, SYDVKM. CDR3 protein: CASNPGTSSSYEQYF. In DNA, the CDR3 is TGTGCCAGCAACCCCGGGACTAGCAGCTCCTACGAGCAGTACTTC. Combining the CDR3 with reference TRBV28 and TRBJ2-7 gives the whole variable domain DVKVTQSSRYLVKRTGEKVFLECVQDMDHENMFWYRQDPGLGLRLIYFSYDVKMKEKGDIPEGYSVSREKKERFSLILESASTNQTSMYLCASNPGTSSSYEQYFGPGTRLTVT.

This clonotype was detected a few times. CDR3 residues: CASSLARTANTEAFF. CDR3 nucleotides: TGTGCCAGCAGCTTAGCTAGGACAGCGAACACTGAAGCTTTCTTT. V and J are TRBV11-1 and TRBJ1-1; a possible D gene is TRBD1 (6 bases). V was pared by 0 bases and J by 1 base, with 9 bases between. Germline assignment: CDR1 SGHAT and CDR2 FQDESV (reference sequence). The CDR3 has 15 amino acids.

At least ten counts were recorded for this clonotype. V and J are TRBV28 and TRBJ2-3; 7 nucleotides align to TRBD1. CDR1 and CDR2 from the germline V gene are MDHEN and SYDVKM. The CDR3 is 16 amino acids. V lost 7 bases and J lost 0; bases outside the gene matches: 10. CDR3: CASKPFRGPSTDTQYF. CDR3 in DNA: TGTGCCAGCAAACCCTTTAGGGGGCCTAGCACAGATACGCAGTATTTT.

J is TRBJ2-7 and V is TRBV27; 11 positions agree with TRBD1. Trimming at V came to 1 base and at J to 7 bases, leaving 6 bases not matched to a gene. CDR1 is MNHEY, CDR2 SMNVEV, per germline (reference sequence). The CDR3 runs to 15 residues. The CDR3 loop is CASSLFRTGGSEQYF. CDR3 bases: TGTGCCAGCAGTTTATTTAGGACAGGGGGCTCGGAGCAGTACTTC.

This clonotype was seen ten or more times. The V and J genes are TRBV14 and TRBJ2-1; D is ambiguous. The germline V gene has CDR1 SGHDN and CDR2 FVKESK. The germline V and J ends were trimmed by 7 bases and 2 bases, with 12 bases remaining between them. The CDR3 length is 14 residues. CDR3 bases: TGTGCCAGCAACTCTAGGTCCGCCTACAATGAGCAGTTCTTC. The encoded protein is CASNSRSAYNEQFF.

The gene calls are TRBV29-1 and TRBJ2-7, with a possible D match to TRBD2 (6 bases). Trimming pared 3 bases from V and 0 bases from J, leaving 15 bases between. Germline V gives CDR1 SQVTM, CDR2 ANQGSEA. The CDR3 runs 15 residues. The CDR3 loop is CSVELSSASSYEQYF. The CDR3 DNA is TGCAGCGTTGAGTTGTCTAGCGCCAGCTCCTACGAGCAGTACTTC.

This rearrangement joins TRBV6-1 to TRBJ1-5; D is uncertain. Per the germline V gene, CDR1 is MNHNS and CDR2 is SASEGT. The V and J ends lost 5 bases and 6 bases respectively, with 17 bases between them. This CDR3 has 15 amino acids. The CDR3 DNA reads as TGTGCCAGCAGTACCGTTGGTGAGAGGCGTCAGCCCCAGCATTTT. Residues: CASSTVGERRQPQHF.

This clonotype was seen at least ten times. V and J are TRBV28 and TRBJ2-7; D not resolved. The CDR3 totals 11 residues. The germline CDR1 and CDR2 sequences are MDHEN and SYDVKM. Between the trimmed V and J ends, which lost 3 bases and 6 bases, there was a span of 6 bases. The CDR3 nucleotides read TGTGCCAGCAGTTTGCAGCGCGAGCAGTACTTC. It yields the protein CASSLQREQYF.

This sequence joins TRBV4-3 and TRBJ2-7, with TRBD2 identical over 8 bases. Germline V gives CDR1 LGHNA, CDR2 YSLEER. J was trimmed by 2 bases and V by 0 bases; bases with no gene match: 6. The CDR3 is made up of 16 amino acids. DNA of the CDR3: TGCGCCAGCAGCCAAGATTTGGGACTAGTGGCCTACGAGCAGTACTTC. It is translated as CASSQDLGLVAYEQYF.

This clonotype was counted ten times or more. CDR3 region: CASSPGTGIYEQYF. CDR3 nucleotide sequence: TGTGCCAGCAGTCCCGGGACAGGGATCTACGAGCAGTACTTC. The V gene is TRBV12-3 or TRBV12-4, the J gene TRBJ2-7; 9 positions agree with TRBD1. This CDR3 has 14 residues. The trim removed 5 bases at V and 3 bases at J, leaving 5 bases unmatched.